The rows below give T cell receptor beta chains drawn from one sample of a study of T-cell memory formation after mild COVID-19. TCRdb reprocessed the 5' RACE reads with MiXCR, giving one entry per CDR3 protein. The sample carries hundreds of thousands of distinct CDR3 sequences, roughly 13% recorded once. What was sequenced was PBMCs or a T cell subset sorted from them (not recorded which). The receptors were sampled from a man aged 18-30 years who had mild COVID-19 (a few samples of this study predate the infection). Cell type and time point are not known. CDR3s include the opening cysteine and the closing phenylalanine or tryptophan. A D gene is named only where the DNA matches it firmly. Clone sizes are given selectively: once, few, many, or a class where the clone is expanded.

NA	NA	TRBJ2-3	TRBV7-3	CASSLGTSNTDTQYF	TGTGCCAGCAGCCTCGGGACTTCCAACACAGATACGCAGTATTTT
TRBD2	few	TRBJ2-5	TRBV10-2	CASSEGSGAGGLETQYF	TGCGCCAGCAGTGAAGGCTCCGGCGCGGGGGGCCTGGAGACCCAGTACTTC
NA	many	TRBJ2-3	TRBV7-2	CASSGAGHTMDTQYF	TGTGCCAGCAGTGGAGCCGGGCACACGATGGATACGCAGTATTTT
NA	few	TRBJ1-1	TRBV21-1	CASRFGGQKTEAFF	TGTGCCAGCAGGTTTGGGGGGCAGAAGACTGAAGCTTTCTTT
NA	few	TRBJ2-1	TRBV6-1	CASSPHLGEQFF	TGTGCCAGCAGTCCCCACCTCGGTGAGCAGTTCTTC
NA	few	TRBJ2-2	TRBV5-1	CASNSGTRNTGELFF	TGCGCCAGCAATTCCGGGACGAGGAACACCGGGGAGCTGTTTTTT
TRBD1	few	TRBJ1-1	TRBV7-2	CASSVQGGDAFF	TGTGCCAGCAGCGTACAGGGGGGAGATGCTTTCTTT
NA	few	TRBJ2-1	TRBV7-2	CASSWWHNEQFF	TGTGCCAGCAGTTGGTGGCACAATGAGCAGTTCTTC
TRBD1	NA	TRBJ2-2	TRBV7-3	CASSSKGGQGDGELFF	TGTGCCAGCAGCTCCAAAGGGGGACAGGGGGACGGGGAGCTGTTTTTT
NA	few	TRBJ1-5	TRBV6-6	CASSPRQGPQHF	TGTGCCAGCAGCCCGCGTCAGGGGCCCCAGCATTTT
TRBD1	many	TRBJ2-5	TRBV20-1	CSARRGSNWETQYF	TGCAGTGCTCGCAGGGGGAGCAATTGGGAGACCCAGTACTTC
NA	NA	TRBJ2-6	TRBV20-1	CSANQRGGSGANVLTF	TGCAGTGCGAACCAAAGGGGCGGCTCTGGGGCCAACGTCCTGACTTTC